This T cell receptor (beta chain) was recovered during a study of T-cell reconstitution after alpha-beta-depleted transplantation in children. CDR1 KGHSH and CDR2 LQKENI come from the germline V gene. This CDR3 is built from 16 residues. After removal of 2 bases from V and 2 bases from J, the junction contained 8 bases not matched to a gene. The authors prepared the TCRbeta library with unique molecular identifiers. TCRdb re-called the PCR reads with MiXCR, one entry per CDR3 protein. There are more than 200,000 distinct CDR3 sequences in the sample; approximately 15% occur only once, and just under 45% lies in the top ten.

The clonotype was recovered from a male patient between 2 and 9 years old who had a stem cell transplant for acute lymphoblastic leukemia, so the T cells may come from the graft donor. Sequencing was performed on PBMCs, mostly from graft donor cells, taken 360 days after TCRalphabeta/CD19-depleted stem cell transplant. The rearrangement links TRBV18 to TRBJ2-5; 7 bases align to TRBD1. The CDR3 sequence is CASSPDRAQSQETQYF. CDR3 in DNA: TGTGCCAGCTCACCAGACAGGGCCCAATCTCAAGAGACCCAGTACTTC.